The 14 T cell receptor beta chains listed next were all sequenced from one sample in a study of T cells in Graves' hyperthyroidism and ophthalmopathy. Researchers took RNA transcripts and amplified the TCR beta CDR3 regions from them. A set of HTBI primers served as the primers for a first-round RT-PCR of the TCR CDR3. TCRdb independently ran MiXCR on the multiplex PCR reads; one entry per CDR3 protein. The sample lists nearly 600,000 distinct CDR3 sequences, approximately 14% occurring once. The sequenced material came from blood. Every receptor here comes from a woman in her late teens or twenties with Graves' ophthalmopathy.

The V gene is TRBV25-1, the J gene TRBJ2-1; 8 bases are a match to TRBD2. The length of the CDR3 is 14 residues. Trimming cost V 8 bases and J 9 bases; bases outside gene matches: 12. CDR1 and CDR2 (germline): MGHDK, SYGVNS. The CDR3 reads CASSLAGGFFEQFF. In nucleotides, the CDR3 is TGTGCCAGCTCTCTGGCGGGAGGTTTCTTTGAGCAGTTCTTC. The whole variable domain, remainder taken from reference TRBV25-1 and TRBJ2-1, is EADIYQTPRYLVIGTGKKITLECSQTMGHDKMYWYQQDPGMELHLIHYSYGVNSTEKGDLSSESTVSRIRTEHFPLTLESARPSHTSQYLCASSLAGGFFEQFFGPGTRLTVL.

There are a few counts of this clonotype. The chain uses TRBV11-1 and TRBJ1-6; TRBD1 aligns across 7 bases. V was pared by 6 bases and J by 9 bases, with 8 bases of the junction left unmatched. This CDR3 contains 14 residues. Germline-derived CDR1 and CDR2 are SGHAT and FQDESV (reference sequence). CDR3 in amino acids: CASSFSGGSSPLHF. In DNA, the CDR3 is TGTGCCAGCAGTTTCTCAGGGGGATCTTCACCCCTCCACTTT.

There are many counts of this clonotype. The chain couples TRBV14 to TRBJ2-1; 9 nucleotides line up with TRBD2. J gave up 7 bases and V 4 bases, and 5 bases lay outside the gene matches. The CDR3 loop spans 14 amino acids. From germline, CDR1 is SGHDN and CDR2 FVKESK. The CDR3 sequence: CASSLSGRRNEQFF. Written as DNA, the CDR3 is TGTGCCAGCAGCCTTAGCGGGAGAAGGAATGAGCAGTTCTTC. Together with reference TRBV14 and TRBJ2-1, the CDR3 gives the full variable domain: EAGVTQFPSHSVIEKGQTVTLRCDPISGHDNLYWYRRVMGKEIKFLLHFVKESKQDESGMPNNRFLAERTGGTYSTLKVQPAELEDSGVYFCASSLSGRRNEQFFGPGTRLTVL.

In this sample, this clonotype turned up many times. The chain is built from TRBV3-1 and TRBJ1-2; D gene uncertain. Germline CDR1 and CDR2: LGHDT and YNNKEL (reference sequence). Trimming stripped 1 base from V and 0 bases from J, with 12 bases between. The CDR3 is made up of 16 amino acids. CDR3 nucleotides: TGTGCCAGCAGCCAAGTAATTCGGGATGCTAACTATGGCTACACCTTC. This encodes CASSQVIRDANYGYTF.

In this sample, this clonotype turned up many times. The CDR3 nucleotides read TGTGCCAGCAGTTACTGGGTGGACCAAGAGACCCAGTACTTC. This sequence encodes CASSYWVDQETQYF. V is TRBV6-2 or TRBV6-3 and J is TRBJ2-5, with D unclear. The CDR3 length is 14 residues. V shed 1 base and J shed 0 bases, with 6 bases lying between them. The V gene's germline CDR1 is MNHEY and CDR2 SVGEGT.

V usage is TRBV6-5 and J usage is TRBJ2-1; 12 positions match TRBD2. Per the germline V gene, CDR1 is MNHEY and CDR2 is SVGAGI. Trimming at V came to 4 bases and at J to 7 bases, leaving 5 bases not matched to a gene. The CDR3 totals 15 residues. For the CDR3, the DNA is TGTGCCAGCAGTTTCCTAGCGGGAGGGCGGAATGAGCAGTTCTTC. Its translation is CASSFLAGGRNEQFF.

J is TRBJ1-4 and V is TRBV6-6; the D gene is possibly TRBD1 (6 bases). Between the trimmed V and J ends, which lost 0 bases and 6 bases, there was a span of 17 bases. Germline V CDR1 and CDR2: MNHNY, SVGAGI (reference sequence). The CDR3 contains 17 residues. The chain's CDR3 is CASSYSVGGTRHEKLFF. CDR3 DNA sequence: TGTGCCAGCAGTTACTCGGTGGGGGGCACTAGACATGAAAAACTGTTTTTT.

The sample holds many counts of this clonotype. The CDR3 DNA is TGTGCCAGCAGTTCTCCCGCCCAGACGGGAAGCTCCTACAATGAGCAGTTCTTC. It codes for CASSSPAQTGSSYNEQFF. The chain employs TRBV27 and TRBJ2-1; tentative D call: TRBD2 (5 bases). The CDR3 totals 18 residues. Per the germline V gene, CDR1 is MNHEY and CDR2 is SMNVEV (reference sequence). Trimming pared 4 bases from V and 0 bases from J, leaving 19 bases between.

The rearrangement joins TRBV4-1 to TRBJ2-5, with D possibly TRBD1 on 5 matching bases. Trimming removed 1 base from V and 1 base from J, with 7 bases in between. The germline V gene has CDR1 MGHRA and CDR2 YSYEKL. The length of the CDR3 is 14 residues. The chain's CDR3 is CASSQVQGQETQYF. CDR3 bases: TGCGCCAGCAGCCAAGTGCAGGGCCAAGAGACCCAGTACTTC.

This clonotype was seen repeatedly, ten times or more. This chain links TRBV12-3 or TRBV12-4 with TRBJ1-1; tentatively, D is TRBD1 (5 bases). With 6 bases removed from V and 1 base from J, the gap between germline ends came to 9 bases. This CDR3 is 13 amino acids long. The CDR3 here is CASSEQANTEAFF. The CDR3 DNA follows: TGTGCCAGCAGCGAACAGGCGAACACTGAAGCTTTCTTT.

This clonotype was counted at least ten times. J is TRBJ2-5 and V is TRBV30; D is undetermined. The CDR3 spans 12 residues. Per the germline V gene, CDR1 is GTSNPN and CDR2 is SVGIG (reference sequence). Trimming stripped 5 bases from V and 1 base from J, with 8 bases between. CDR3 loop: CAWESAQETQYF. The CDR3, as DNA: TGTGCCTGGGAGTCGGCCCAAGAGACCCAGTACTTC.

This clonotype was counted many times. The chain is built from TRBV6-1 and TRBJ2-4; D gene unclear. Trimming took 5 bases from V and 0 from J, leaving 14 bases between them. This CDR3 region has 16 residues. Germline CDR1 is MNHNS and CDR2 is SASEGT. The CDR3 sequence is CASSPFAALAKNIQYF. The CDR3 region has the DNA TGTGCCAGCAGTCCTTTTGCGGCCCTAGCCAAAAACATTCAGTACTTC.

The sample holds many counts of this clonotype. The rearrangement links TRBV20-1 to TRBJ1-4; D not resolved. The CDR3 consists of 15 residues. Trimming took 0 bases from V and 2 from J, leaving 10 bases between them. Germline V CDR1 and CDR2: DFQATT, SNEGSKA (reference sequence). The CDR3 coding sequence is TGCAGTGCTAGAGATCGGAGGAGGACTAATGAAAAACTGTTTTTT. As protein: CSARDRRRTNEKLFF.

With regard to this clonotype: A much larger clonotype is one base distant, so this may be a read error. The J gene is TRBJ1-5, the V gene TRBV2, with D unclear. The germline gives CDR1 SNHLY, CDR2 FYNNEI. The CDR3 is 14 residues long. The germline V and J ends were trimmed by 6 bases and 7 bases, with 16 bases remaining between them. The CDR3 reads CASRLGPSNQPQHF. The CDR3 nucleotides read TGTGCCAGCAGACTAGGGCCCAGTAACCAGCCCCAGCATTTT. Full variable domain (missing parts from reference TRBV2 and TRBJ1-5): EPEVTQTPSHQVTQMGQEVILRCVPISNHLYFYWYRQILGQKVEFLVSFYNNEISEKSEIFDDQFSVERPDGSNFTLKIRSTKLEDSAMYFCASRLGPSNQPQHFGDGTRLSIL.